These 30 T cell receptor beta chains share one sample of origin, sequenced in a study of cytomegalovirus exposure and HLA in healthy donors. It was with 60 Vbeta and 13 Jbeta primers that the PCR ran. The method was immunoSEQ multiplex PCR; TCRdb's version includes in-frame clones alone and lacks a portion of them. The sample has 100,000 to 150,000 clones, about 63% seen once. Material: PBMCs. All receptors derive from a man aged 25-40 years in good health and CMV-seropositive.

This clone occurred a few times. The chain joins TRBV5-4 to TRBJ2-1; D is possibly TRBD2 (5 bases). Between the trimmed V and J ends, which lost 0 bases and 7 bases, there was a span of 11 bases. The length of the CDR3 is 14 residues. Germline loops: CDR1 SGHNT, CDR2 YYREEE (reference sequence). The CDR3 DNA follows: TGTGCCAGCAGCTTGGATTTGGAGGCTAATGAGCAGTTCTTC. Protein: CASSLDLEANEQFF.

This clone came up a few times. The rearrangement uses TRBV27 and TRBJ2-3; no clear D gene. The V end was cut by 3 bases, the J end by 2 bases, with 12 bases between. The CDR3 length is 15 residues. Germline V gene lookup returns CDR1 MNHEY and CDR2 SMNVEV (reference sequence). The DNA for the CDR3 is TGTGCCAGCAGTTTCTTGGCAGTATTCACAGATACGCAGTATTTT. It is translated as CASSFLAVFTDTQYF.

The gene calls are TRBV6-5 and TRBJ1-2; TRBD1 matches at 7 bases. J was trimmed by 7 bases and V by 6 bases; bases with no gene match: 8. This CDR3 comprises 13 residues. Germline CDR1 reads MNHEY; CDR2 reads SVGAGI. CDR3 amino acids: CASSPDRFGGYTF. DNA of the CDR3: TGTGCCAGCAGCCCGGACAGGTTCGGTGGCTACACCTTC.

The V gene is TRBV5-1, the J gene TRBJ2-5; tentatively, D is TRBD1 (6 bases). The germline V gene has CDR1 SGHRS and CDR2 YFSETQ. Between the trimmed V and J ends, which lost 4 bases and 4 bases, there was a span of 14 bases. CDR3 size: 14 residues. The CDR3 loop is CASSLKTGRETQYF. The CDR3 nucleotides read TGCGCCAGCAGCCTAAAGACAGGTCGAGAGACCCAGTACTTC.

The chain links TRBV5-1 to TRBJ1-1, with 7 bases identical to TRBD1. Trimming cost V 2 bases and J 5 bases; bases outside gene matches: 6. The germline V gene has CDR1 SGHRS and CDR2 YFSETQ. The CDR3 is 14 amino acids. CDR3 DNA sequence: TGCGCCAGCAGCTTTAACGAGGGGGCAACTGAAGCTTTCTTT. It is translated as CASSFNEGATEAFF.

In nucleotides, the CDR3 is TGTGCCAGTAGTGGTCGGGACAGGTACCGAAACACCATATATTTT. It encodes CASSGRDRYRNTIYF. J is TRBJ1-3 and V is TRBV19; 8 bases match TRBD1. The CDR3 spans 15 residues. Trimming at V came to 5 bases and at J to 5 bases, leaving 8 bases not matched to a gene. Germline loops: CDR1 LNHDA, CDR2 SQIVND (reference sequence).

The V gene is TRBV27, the J gene TRBJ2-1; D ambiguous. This CDR3 is built from 14 residues. Germline lookup yields CDR1 MNHEY and CDR2 SMNVEV (reference sequence). The V and J ends lost 6 bases and 7 bases respectively, with 16 bases between them. The CDR3 DNA follows: TGTGCCAGCAGCCTTGTTGGAGAATGGAATGAGCAGTTCTTC. Amino acids: CASSLVGEWNEQFF.

The CDR3 is CAISGGQVEGHEQFF. DNA of the CDR3: TGTGCCATCAGTGGGGGACAGGTGGAAGGGCATGAGCAGTTCTTC. The chain is built from TRBV10-3 and TRBJ2-1; 8 bases are a match to TRBD1. The CDR3 is 15 residues long. V shed 4 bases, J shed 8 bases, and the junction held 10 bases outside the gene matches. Germline V gene data show CDR1 as ENHRY and CDR2 as SYGVKD.

V gene TRBV6-1 combines with J gene TRBJ1-2; 7 bases are shared with TRBD1. Germline CDR1 reads MNHNS; CDR2 reads SASEGT. Germline trimming cut 10 bases from V and 3 bases from J; bases unmatched to any gene: 8. This CDR3 region has 13 residues. This CDR3 reads CATRDSLYYGYTF. The CDR3 coding sequence is TGTGCCACCCGGGACAGCCTATACTATGGCTACACCTTC.

The genes are TRBV5-1 and TRBJ2-7; 8 nucleotides agree with TRBD1. J gave up 4 bases and V 4 bases, and 16 bases lay outside the gene matches. The CDR3 runs 17 residues. Germline V lookup: CDR1 SGHRS, CDR2 YFSETQ. Here the CDR3 DNA reads TGCGCCAGCAGCGTTTCAGGGGGCGAGGTTTGGCCGTACGAGCAGTACTTC. Its translation is CASSVSGGEVWPYEQYF.

The table lists this clone with a few counts. CDR3 nucleotides: TGTGCCACCAGCAGAGCGGGAGAACCCACAGATACGCAGTATTTT. This sequence encodes CATSRAGEPTDTQYF. The chain links TRBV15 to TRBJ2-3, with D possibly matching TRBD2 (6 bases). Trimming stripped 1 base from V and 2 bases from J, with 10 bases between. The germline CDR1 and CDR2 sequences are LNHNV and YYDKDF (reference sequence). The CDR3 length is 15 residues.

The rearrangement uses TRBV18 and TRBJ1-5; possibly TRBD1 for D (6 bases). The ends were cut back, 2 bases at V and 4 bases at J, with 15 bases in the middle. This CDR3 has 16 residues. Germline assignment: CDR1 KGHSH and CDR2 LQKENI. CDR3 DNA sequence: TGTGCCAGCTCACCAACCAGGGGAGAGGGGAATCAGCCCCAGCATTTT. Translating it yields CASSPTRGEGNQPQHF. The complete variable domain, with remaining parts taken from reference TRBV18 and TRBJ1-5, reads NAGVMQNPRHLVRRRGQEARLRCSPMKGHSHVYWYRQLPEEGLKFMVYLQKENIIDESGMPKERFSAEFPKEGPSILRIQQVVRGDSAAYFCASSPTRGEGNQPQHFGDGTRLSIL.

The CDR3 region is CASSFPISATRGTSHTNTQYF. Here the CDR3 DNA reads TGTGCCAGCAGTTTCCCCATATCCGCGACCCGCGGGACTAGCCACACGAATACGCAGTATTTT. This rearrangement joins TRBV28 to TRBJ2-3, with TRBD2 matching 9 bases. CDR3 size: 21 residues. Unmatched junction bases numbered 26, after V lost 3 bases and J lost 7 bases. Germline assignment: CDR1 MDHEN and CDR2 SYDVKM.

V usage is TRBV10-3 and J usage is TRBJ2-2, with D tentatively TRBD1 (6 bases). The CDR3 is 13 amino acids. Per the germline V gene, CDR1 is ENHRY and CDR2 is SYGVKD. V was shortened by 4 bases and J by 4 bases, with 7 bases between the two germline ends. The CDR3 is CAISGQATGELFF. CDR3 DNA sequence: TGTGCCATCAGTGGACAGGCCACCGGGGAGCTGTTTTTT.

The chain joins TRBV6-1 to TRBJ2-4, with D possibly TRBD1 on 6 matching bases. The CDR3 has 10 amino acids. CDR1 is MNHNS and CDR2 is SASEGT in the germline V gene. Trimming removed 4 bases from V and 11 bases from J, with 6 bases in between. The CDR3 reads CASSGQVQYF. The DNA for the CDR3 is TGTGCCAGCAGTGGACAGGTTCAGTACTTC.

This clone was seen a few times. This rearrangement joins TRBV5-4 to TRBJ2-7; 8 nucleotides match TRBD1. From germline, CDR1 is SGHNT and CDR2 YYREEE (reference sequence). This CDR3 is built from 14 residues. V lost 5 bases and J lost 3; bases outside the gene matches: 7. In nucleotides, the CDR3 is TGTGCCAGCAGACCGACAGGGGAGAGCTACGAGCAGTACTTC. It codes for CASRPTGESYEQYF.

The chain is built from TRBV4-2 and TRBJ2-2; 7 bases are shared with TRBD1. Germline CDR1 is LGHNA and CDR2 is YNFKEQ. Trimming took 0 bases from V and 3 from J; bases not matched to a gene: 13. The CDR3 has 19 amino acids. In nucleotides, the CDR3 is TGTGCCAGCAGCCAAGAAAGCAACAGGGGACGGTCCCACACCGGGGAGCTGTTTTTT. Protein product: CASSQESNRGRSHTGELFF.

The table lists this clone with a few counts. The genes are TRBV7-9 and TRBJ2-5, with 8 positions matching TRBD1. The length of the CDR3 is 16 residues. J was trimmed by 5 bases and V by 3 bases; bases with no gene match: 11. Germline V gene sequence: CDR1 SEHNR, CDR2 FQNEAQ (reference sequence). The CDR3 sequence is CASSFLGQGTGETQYF. In DNA form, the CDR3 reads TGTGCCAGCAGCTTTCTAGGACAGGGAACAGGGGAGACCCAGTACTTC. The variable domain in full, with the rest retrieved from reference TRBV7-9 and TRBJ2-5, is DTGVSQNPRHKITKRGQNVTFRCDPISEHNRLYWYRQTLGQGPEFLTYFQNEAQLEKSRLLSDRFSAERPKGSFSTLEIQRTEQGDSAMYLCASSFLGQGTGETQYFGPGTRLLVL.

This clone has more than one count but fewer than ten. For the CDR3, the DNA is TGTGCCAGCAGTCCTAGGGGTTACACTGAAGCTTTCTTT. Translation: CASSPRGYTEAFF. This chain connects TRBV6-5 to TRBJ1-1; a weak D match, TRBD1 (5 bases). Germline CDR1 MNHEY, CDR2 SVGAGI. The CDR3 is 13 amino acids. Trimming took off 5 bases at V and 3 bases at J, with 10 bases between the two ends.

This clone appeared once. CDR3 in DNA: TGCAGCGGTGGGACAGACGCCTACGAGCAGTACTTC. Protein sequence: CSGGTDAYEQYF. V gene TRBV29-1 combines with J gene TRBJ2-7; 7 positions match TRBD1. The CDR3 length is 12 residues. Germline V gives CDR1 SQVTM, CDR2 ANQGSEA. Germline trimming cut 7 bases from V and 2 bases from J; bases unmatched to any gene: 5.

This chain joins TRBV29-1 and TRBJ1-6, with TRBD1 matching over 8 bases. The CDR3 has 14 residues. In germline, CDR1 is SQVTM, CDR2 ANQGSEA. V gave up 5 bases and J gave up 4 bases; unmatched junction bases: 4. In DNA, the CDR3 is TGCAGCGTTTGGACAGGGAAATATAATTCACCCCTCCACTTT. This sequence encodes CSVWTGKYNSPLHF.

This sequence joins TRBV7-9 and TRBJ2-1; 9 bases fit TRBD1. The ends lost 3 bases at V and 10 bases at J; junction bases unmatched: 13. Germline V gene sequence: CDR1 SEHNR, CDR2 FQNEAQ (reference sequence). The CDR3 sequence is 16 residues long. This chain's CDR3 is CASSFDLGQGPREQFF. The CDR3 DNA follows: TGTGCCAGCAGCTTCGACTTAGGACAGGGGCCGAGGGAGCAGTTCTTC.

The chain carries TRBV4-3 and TRBJ2-5, with TRBD2 matching 9 bases. Germline trimming cut 6 bases from V and 2 bases from J; bases unmatched to any gene: 7. Germline values: CDR1 LGHNA, CDR2 YSLEER. The CDR3 has 15 residues. The CDR3 nucleotides read TGCGCCAGCAGACTAAGACTAGCGGTACAAGAGACCCAGTACTTC. Amino acids: CASRLRLAVQETQYF.

The chain carries TRBV5-6 and TRBJ2-5; tentatively, D is TRBD2 (5 bases). Deletions cut 2 bases from V and 5 bases from J, with 13 bases between. CDR1 is SGHDT, CDR2 YYEEEE, per germline. CDR3 length: 14 amino acids. The CDR3, as DNA: TGTGCCAGCAGCTTACTCTCACCGGGGGAGACCCAGTACTTC. Its translation is CASSLLSPGETQYF.

This clone has only a few counts. V and J are TRBV11-3 and TRBJ2-1, with 13 bases identical to TRBD2. This CDR3 contains 15 residues. Germline V gene lookup returns CDR1 SGHNT and CDR2 YENEEA. The J segment lost 6 bases and the V segment lost 5 bases, leaving 4 bases of the junction unmatched. The DNA for the CDR3 is TGTGCCAGCAGCCGGACTAGCGGGAGTGGCAATGAGCAGTTCTTC. Its protein product is CASSRTSGSGNEQFF.

This CDR3 is CAISQNYEQYF. CDR3 sequence (DNA): TGTGCCATCAGTCAAAACTACGAGCAGTACTTC. The chain combines TRBV10-3 with TRBJ2-7, with unresolved D. This CDR3 is built from 11 residues. Trimming left V 5 bases short and J 3 bases short, with 5 bases between. Per the germline V gene, CDR1 is ENHRY and CDR2 is SYGVKD.

The sample holds a few counts of this clone. V is TRBV5-4 and J is TRBJ1-3; D may be TRBD1 (6 bases). Germline V gene data show CDR1 as SGHNT and CDR2 as YYREEE (reference sequence). V was shortened by 0 bases and J by 2 bases, with 9 bases between the two germline ends. The CDR3 contains 15 residues. In DNA form, the CDR3 reads TGTGCCAGCAGCTTGGAGGCAGGGGCTGGAAACACCATATATTTT. Translated, it gives CASSLEAGAGNTIYF. Using reference TRBV5-4 and TRBJ1-3 for the parts outside the CDR3, the full variable domain is ETGVTQSPTHLIKTRGQQVTLRCSSQSGHNTVSWYQQALGQGPQFIFQYYREEENGRGNFPPRFSGLQFPNYSSELNVNALELDDSALYLCASSLEAGAGNTIYFGEGSWLTVV.

This clone was counted once. The chain employs TRBV11-1 and TRBJ2-1; weak D call: TRBD2 (6 bases). Germline CDR1 is SGHAT and CDR2 is FQDESV (reference sequence). V lost 4 bases, J lost 6 bases, and 19 bases lay in between. The CDR3 spans 16 residues. The CDR3 sequence: CASSWGDAGNLNEQFF. The CDR3 DNA reads TGTGCCAGCAGCTGGGGGGACGCGGGAAACCTCAATGAGCAGTTCTTC.

The J gene is TRBJ2-5, the V gene TRBV2, with TRBD2 matching 7 bases. The CDR3 contains 13 residues. Germline V lookup: CDR1 SNHLY, CDR2 FYNNEI. Trimming at V came to 7 bases and at J to 4 bases, leaving 6 bases not matched to a gene. In DNA form, the CDR3 reads TGTGCCAGCACCGGGACTACTATAGAGACCCAGTACTTC. Translated, it gives CASTGTTIETQYF.

On this clone: The sample contains more than one DNA sequence encoding this CDR3. This chain joins TRBV27 and TRBJ2-1, with D perhaps matching TRBD2 (5 bases). Looked up from germline, CDR1 is MNHEY and CDR2 is SMNVEV (reference sequence). The CDR3 spans 15 residues. The V gene lost 2 bases and the J gene lost 3 bases, with 11 bases spanning the gap. The CDR3 here is CASSLVADFYNEQFF. The CDR3 DNA reads TGTGCCAGCAGTTTAGTGGCGGACTTCTACAATGAGCAGTTCTTC.